The rows below give T cell receptor beta chains drawn from one sample of a study of blood T cell repertoires in COVID-19. Sequencing was performed with immunoSEQ multiplex PCR; in TCRdb, only in-frame clones are kept and a portion is missing. This table has about 350,000 clones, about nine tenths appearing once. The sequencing sample was made of peripheral blood. The receptors were sampled from a woman aged 55-75 years with COVID-19, enrolled during active disease. Each CDR3 is given with its conserved first and last residue. A D gene is named only where the DNA matches it firmly. Clone size is stated in some rows and not others, as once, few, many or a class when expanded.

v_gene	abundance	d_gene	j_gene	CDR3nt	CDR3aa
TRBV25-1	NA	TRBD1	TRBJ1-2	TGTGCCAGCAGTGGGACAGGGCCGTCCCTCTATGGCTACACCTTC	CASSGTGPSLYGYTF
TRBV18	NA	TRBD1	TRBJ1-5	TGTGCCAGCTCAACAGGCCGGGACAGGGATCAGCCCCAGCATTTT	CASSTGRDRDQPQHF
TRBV3-1/TRBV3-2	NA	NA	TRBJ2-7	TGTGCCAGCAGCCAGGGGAGAAGCTACGAGCAGTACTTC	CASSQGRSYEQYF
TRBV7-9	once	TRBD2	TRBJ2-1	TGTGCCAGCAGCTTCGGACTAGCGGGGGCCAAGGGGCAGTTCTTC	CASSFGLAGAKGQFF
TRBV6-5	NA	NA	TRBJ1-5	TGTGCCAGCAGGAGGGATTATAGCAATCAGCCCCAGCATTTT	CASRRDYSNQPQHF
TRBV5-1	NA	TRBD1	TRBJ1-6	TGCGCCAGCAGCTTGGGGGACAGGGCCTATAATTCACCCCTCCACTTT	CASSLGDRAYNSPLHF
TRBV6-2/TRBV6-3	NA	NA	TRBJ1-2	TGTGCCAGCAGTTCCACAGGGAGAAGTGTTTATGGCTACACCTTC	CASSSTGRSVYGYTF
TRBV20-1	NA	NA	TRBJ1-6	TGCAGTGCTAGTCGGGGGGAAGGTTCACCCCTCCACTTT	CSASRGEGSPLHF
TRBV5-4	NA	NA	TRBJ2-7	TGTGCCAGCAGCTTGACAGGAAACTCCTACGAGCAGTACTTC	CASSLTGNSYEQYF
TRBV27	NA	TRBD2	TRBJ2-5	TGTGCCAGCAGTCCGACCTTGCTAGCGGGGGAAGTACGGGAGACCCAGTACTTC	CASSPTLLAGEVRETQYF
TRBV19	NA	NA	TRBJ2-3	TGTGCCAGTAGTGGTCACAGGGCTGGATCCGATACGCAGTATTTT	CASSGHRAGSDTQYF
TRBV23-1	NA	NA	TRBJ1-2	TGCGCCAGCAGTCAAGACCGGGATGACTATGGCTACACCTTC	CASSQDRDDYGYTF
TRBV5-1	once	TRBD1	TRBJ1-5	TGCGCCAGCAGCTTGGATACAGGGGGCAATCAGCCCCAGCATTTT	CASSLDTGGNQPQHF
TRBV5-1	NA	NA	TRBJ1-2	TGCGCCAGCAGCAATCAGGGGAACTATGGCTACACCTTC	CASSNQGNYGYTF
TRBV7-9	NA	NA	TRBJ1-4	TGTGCCAGCAGCCTAGTTACAATTAATGAAAAACTGTTTTTT	CASSLVTINEKLFF
TRBV2	NA	TRBD2	TRBJ2-5	TGTGCCAGCAGAAGGACTAGCGGGCAAGAGACCCAGTACTTC	CASRRTSGQETQYF
TRBV5-6	once	TRBD1	TRBJ1-6	TGTGCCAGCAGCTTGGGGGACAGTATAACCTCACCCCTCCACTTT	CASSLGDSITSPLHF
TRBV18	NA	TRBD2	TRBJ2-1	TGTGCCAGCTCACCACAGGTACTAGCGGGGGCTGGTGAGCAGTTCTTC	CASSPQVLAGAGEQFF
TRBV4-1	NA	TRBD1	TRBJ1-2	TGCGCCAGCAGCTTTCGGACAGGGGTGAGCTATGGCTACACCTTC	CASSFRTGVSYGYTF
TRBV9	NA	TRBD2	TRBJ2-3	TGTGCCAGCACTGCTAGCGGGACAATTTGGAGCACAGATACGCAGTATTTT	CASTASGTIWSTDTQYF
TRBV2	NA	NA	TRBJ2-3	TGTGCCAGCAGTGAATTTGGCAGCACAGATACGCAGTATTTT	CASSEFGSTDTQYF
TRBV4-1	once	TRBD2	TRBJ2-3	TGCGCCAGCAGCCAAGCGTCTGCGGGGGGGCCAGATACGCAGTATTTT	CASSQASAGGPDTQYF
TRBV11-3	NA	TRBD2	TRBJ2-3	TGTGCCAGCAGCTTAGAGGACCGCGGGGGGGCGACAGATACGCAGTATTTT	CASSLEDRGGATDTQYF
TRBV3-1/TRBV3-2	NA	NA	TRBJ1-1	TGTGCCAGCAGCCAGCTGAGGGCGGCTGAAGCTTTCTTT	CASSQLRAAEAFF
TRBV19	NA	NA	TRBJ2-7	TGTGCCAGTGCAGTAAGGACGGGGGTAGTTGGGGAGCAGTACTTC	CASAVRTGVVGEQYF
TRBV5-5	NA	NA	TRBJ2-5	TGTGCCAGCAGCTTGGCTTCAGGGAAGTACTTC	CASSLASGKYF
TRBV27	few	TRBD1	TRBJ1-1	TGTGCCAGCAGTTTATCGCCTAGAAGGGGGCTGGGTGAAGCTTTCTTT	CASSLSPRRGLGEAFF
TRBV9	few	NA	TRBJ2-1	TGTGCCAGCAGCGTAGGTTCGAGGACCTACAATGAGCAGTTCTTC	CASSVGSRTYNEQFF
TRBV6-5	NA	NA	TRBJ1-2	TGTGCCAGCAGTTACTCGACAGCTAACTATGGCTACACCTTC	CASSYSTANYGYTF
TRBV15	NA	NA	TRBJ2-7	TGTGCCACCAGCACTTTACAGGGCCCGGCCTACGAGCAGTACTTC	CATSTLQGPAYEQYF
TRBV7-9	NA	NA	TRBJ1-1	TGTGCCAGCAGCTCAGCCCGGGGAGGGGCTAACACTGAAGCTTTCTTT	CASSSARGGANTEAFF
TRBV5-1	NA	TRBD1	TRBJ1-1	TGCGCCAGCAGCCACGGACAGGGGGGCACTGAAGCTTTCTTT	CASSHGQGGTEAFF
TRBV28	once	NA	TRBJ1-2	TGTGCCAGTTGGGGCGGGCCAGGGGTCGTTGGCTACACCTTC	CASWGGPGVVGYTF
TRBV5-4	NA	TRBD1	TRBJ1-1	TGTGCCAGCAGCTTGGCGGACAGGGGGCGAGGGAACACTGAAGCTTTCTTT	CASSLADRGRGNTEAFF
TRBV2	NA	NA	TRBJ1-1	TGTGCCAGCAGGGCCCGGGGGTTGAACACTGAAGCTTTCTTT	CASRARGLNTEAFF
TRBV7-3	NA	NA	TRBJ1-5	TGTGCCAGCAGCCCCCAGGGAGGTCAGCCCCAGCATTTT	CASSPQGGQPQHF